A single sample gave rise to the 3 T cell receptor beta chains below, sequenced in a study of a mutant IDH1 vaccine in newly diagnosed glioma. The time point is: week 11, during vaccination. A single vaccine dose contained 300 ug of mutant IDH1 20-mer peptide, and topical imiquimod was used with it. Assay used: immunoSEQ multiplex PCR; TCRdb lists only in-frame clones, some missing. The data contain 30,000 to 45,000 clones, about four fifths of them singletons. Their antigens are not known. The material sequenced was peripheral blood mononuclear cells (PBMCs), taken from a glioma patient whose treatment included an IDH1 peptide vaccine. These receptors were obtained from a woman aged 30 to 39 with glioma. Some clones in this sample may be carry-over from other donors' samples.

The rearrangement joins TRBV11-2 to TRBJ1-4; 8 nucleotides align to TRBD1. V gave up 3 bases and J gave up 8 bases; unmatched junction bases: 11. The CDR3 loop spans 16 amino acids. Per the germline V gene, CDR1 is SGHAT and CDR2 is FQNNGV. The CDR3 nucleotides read TGTGCCAGCAGCTTCTCCCCAGGGGGCGTGGGGGAAAAACTGTTTTTT. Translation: CASSFSPGGVGEKLFF.

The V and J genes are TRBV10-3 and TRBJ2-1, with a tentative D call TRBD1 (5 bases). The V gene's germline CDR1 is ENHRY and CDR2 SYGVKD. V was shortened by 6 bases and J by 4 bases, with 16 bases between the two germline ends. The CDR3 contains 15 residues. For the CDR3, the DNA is TGTGCCATCAGGCACGATAGGGGCAGGTACAATGAGCAGTTCTTC. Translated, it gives CAIRHDRGRYNEQFF.

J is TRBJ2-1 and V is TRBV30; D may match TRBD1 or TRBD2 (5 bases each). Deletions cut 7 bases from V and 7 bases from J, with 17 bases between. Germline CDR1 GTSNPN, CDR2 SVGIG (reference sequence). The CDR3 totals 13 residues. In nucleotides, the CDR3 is TGTGCCTCCATGATCGGGGCGTTTAATGAGCAGTTCTTC. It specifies CASMIGAFNEQFF.